This TCR beta chain was observed in a study of shared clonotypes between healthy human individuals. The length of the CDR3 is 16 residues. Germline V gives CDR1 SGHAT, CDR2 FQNNGV. Terminally differentiated effector memory CD45RA+ cells were left out of the naive CD8 fraction, which was CD45RO-negative and positively selected for CCR7. Data came from immunoSEQ multiplex PCR; TCRdb stores just in-frame clones and leaves some out. The data hold roughly 2.1 million clones, with just over 90% observed a single time. Sequencing was carried out using naive CD8+ T cells from PBMCs. The receptor was derived from a man aged 18-30 years in good health. Some clones in this sample may be carry-over from other donors' samples. The chain carries TRBV11-2 and TRBJ2-5; no clear D gene. The J call may be wrong; the DNA end is better matched by TRBJ2-7. For the CDR3, the DNA is TGTGCCAGCAGCCCCGATGTAGCAGAGGCGACCTACGAGCAGTACTTC. Protein: CASSPDVAEATYEQYF.